This T cell receptor (beta chain) originates from a study of cytomegalovirus exposure and HLA in healthy donors. Study overall: An early release of data contained 80 million to 85 million unique TCRs, which came from HLA-typed donors.

Germline V gene data show CDR1 as MNHEY and CDR2 as SVGAGI. The CDR3 contains 15 residues. Germline trimming cut 6 bases from V and 2 bases from J; bases unmatched to any gene: 8. Amplification used 60 Vbeta primers and 13 Jbeta primers. Libraries were prepared by immunoSEQ multiplex PCR; TCRdb keeps only in-frame clonotypes and omits some of them. This table holds some 130,000 clones, around 80% found once. Sequencing used PBMCs. The chain carries TRBV6-5 and TRBJ2-7; TRBD1 matches at 9 bases. The receptor's source is a male donor in good health and CMV-seropositive. CDR3 protein: CASSAPGDRAYEQYF. Written as DNA, the CDR3 is TGTGCCAGCAGCGCACCGGGGGACAGGGCCTACGAGCAGTACTTC.